This TCR beta chain comes out of a study of monozygotic twins with inflammatory bowel disease. Points on this clonotype: Its antigen remains unidentified.

TCRdb re-called the 5' RACE reads, yielding one record per CDR3 amino acid sequence without DNA. The sample is made up of approximately 160,000 distinct CDR3 sequences, and the top ten hold less than 8% of it. Study observations and caveats: Immunosuppressive treatment differences may have increased patient repertoire variability. The data gave no support to a single strong IBD-associated signal or clonotype. Differing T cell subtypes remained indistinguishable.

The CDR3 runs 11 residues. J is TRBJ1-1 and V is TRBV6-7. TRBV6-7 carries the ORF label, with uncertain function. The sequencing sample was made of blood. The receptor comes from a human donor with ulcerative colitis or Crohn's disease, or a healthy co-twin of an affected twin (not recorded which). The CDR3 here is CASSYWTEAFF.